This T cell receptor beta chain was sequenced in a study of cytomegalovirus exposure and HLA in healthy donors (dated by TCRdb to 2016 to 2017). The study in broad terms: An earlier analysis of some 620 of the donors reported 250 to 350 Gb of sequence data and about 120 million unique TCR beta sequences obtained from approximately 180 million T cells. An early release that covered about 600 HLA-typed donors contained approximately 300 gigabases of sequencing data and some 87 million unique TCR sequences. The genetic ancestry cluster associated with self-reported Caucasian donors included 70% to 85% of the roughly 400 genotyped donors. The study aimed to test whether signatures of past pathogen exposure could be identified by cataloging public T cell receptors. The study used immunosequencing to profile the T cell repertoires of approximately 650 subjects and linked those repertoires to cytomegalovirus serostatus. Besides the first cohort of about 730 subjects, a separate validation cohort made up of roughly 130 different subjects was used. To predict cytomegalovirus infection status, the study brought together high-throughput TCR immunosequencing, statistical association of individual TCRs with disease status, and machine learning. A later analysis re-examined previously published TCR beta repertoires from about 700 donors and added high-resolution HLA genotyping to investigate patterns of TCR occurrence. Rather than drawing on any new phenotypic data, the later analysis identified candidate immune exposures from TCR beta sequences and the way those sequences occurred across donors. An earlier analysis of approximately 640 of the donors applied high-throughput TCR beta sequencing to assess whether each TCR beta V gene segment acted as functional or pseudogenic. Donor age, sex, ethnicity and CMV serostatus were compiled together with the repertoire data. Genome-wide SNP genotypes for about 60% of the roughly 670 donors were used in a later genetic analysis, which treated that subset as a discovery cohort. All discovery cohort repertoires had been generated on a single sequencing platform. HLA typing covered class I and class II loci at four-digit resolution. The number of typed donors differed by locus: roughly 629-630 for A, B, C, DRB1 and DQB1; some 500 for DQA1; around 580 for DPA1; and 450 to 480 for DPB1. Because of strong linkage in the cohort, four or five DR-DQ haplotypes were treated as single units for association and clustering. On average, around 230,000 unique TCR beta nucleotide sequences were sequenced per donor among some 430 genotyped donors of the cohort, with about 19% of those sequences being non-productive.

Concerning this clone itself: The antigen it binds to is not known. No qualities accompany the bases; no much larger clone lies one base away.

The cohort comprised several hundred healthy bone marrow donors. Cohort members were all nominally healthy when sampled, although unrecorded immune exposures were likely present. The donor tested CMV seropositive, placing the donor among the 289 seropositive members of the cohort. Every donor gave a peripheral blood sample, and the peripheral blood mononuclear cells from that sample were used for TCR beta sequencing. Genomic DNA extraction from the blood cell samples was performed with the Qiagen DNeasy Blood Extraction Kit. The CDR3 sequence holds 14 residues, the cysteine and phenylalanine included. The only DNA kept is the CDR3, 42 bases in frame from the first base. CDR1 and CDR2, per the germline V gene, are MNHEY and SVGAGI. V is cut back by 8 bases and J by 7 bases, with 12 bases in the junction unmatched. Receptor amplification or capture employed the immunoSEQ multiplex PCR assay. The multiplex PCR relied on a mix of 60 forward primers for TCR Vbeta segments and 13 reverse primers for TCR Jbeta segments. The CDR3 region of rearranged TCR beta genes was amplified from genomic DNA with a multiplex PCR assay. The Illumina HiSeq System was used to sequence the amplified TCR beta libraries as 87-base-pair reads. The study's own analysis went as follows. In a later analysis, tens of millions of unique TCR beta chains were counted across the roughly 700 repertoires, and approximately 11 million of these chains were shared by at least two donors. To remove PCR and sequencing errors, raw reads were error-corrected and collapsed into unique sequences using a nearest-neighbor algorithm that merged closely related sequences. CDR3 sequences were aligned to IMGT reference sequences to assign V, D and J gene segments. For a sequence to be retained, at least a six-nucleotide match to both a V gene segment and a J gene segment was required. Rearrangements were called productive when the CDR3 lacked stop codons and stayed in frame with V and J; all others were non-productive. CDR3 was defined according to IMGT convention as the region running from the second conserved V-encoded cysteine to the conserved J-encoded phenylalanine. Sequences without an unambiguous match to a single V gene segment were excluded from the earlier analysis of almost 600 of the donors. An earlier analysis of around 600 of the donors classified V segments as functional when productive rearrangements were above 56.7% and as segregating when the standard deviation between donors was above 5%. To diagnose cytomegalovirus status from the catalog of TCR beta chain sequences, a statistical classification framework was built. In a later analysis, V and J genes were assigned by comparing TCR nucleotide sequences against IMGT/GENE-DB human TR gene sequences. In a later analysis, CDR3 sequences and most-parsimonious VDJ recombination scenarios were assigned using the TCRdist pipeline. In a later analysis, each TCR beta chain was defined by its CDR3 amino acid sequence together with its V-gene family, and reads without a unique V-gene family were excluded. A later analysis removed 592 highly shared, low-generation-probability nucleotide sequences to deal with suspected cross-contamination and a sequencing artifact. In a later analysis, a clonal expansion index for each public chain was calculated from normalized within-repertoire ranks of inferred template counts. In a later analysis, generation probabilities were computed using a VDJ recombination model fitted to out-of-frame rearrangements, and the results were checked against IGoR. In a later analysis, hypergeometric tests were used to score TCR-TCR, TCR-HLA and TCR-CMV co-occurrence, with a repertoire-size bias correction applied to TCR pairs. False discovery rates were estimated in a later analysis by permuting HLA or CMV assignments 20 times. In a later analysis, co-occurring TCRs were grouped using DBSCAN, with TCRdist sequence similarity added in when clustering inside HLA-allele-positive subsets. Repertoires with fewer than 30,000 or more than 120,000 public chains were left out of co-occurrence clustering, as were a few repertoires with anomalous nucleotide sharing. The source is immuneACCESS, and TCRdb retained only in-frame sequences with V and J called. Part of the clones is not carried over; for the studies checked, unresolved V genes explain less than half of this, and the remainder is unexplained. V and J calls and clone size are given by that table; D and trimming were obtained from the DNA. Across this sample there are over 150,000 clones, with approximately 77% seen only once. Less than 9% of the sample is in the top ten clones.

Paper-wide results and their limitations: This cohort had only TCR beta chains sequenced, and the lack of alpha or paired-chain data limited which features could be detected. In a later analysis, most CMV-associated TCR beta chains were found to appear HLA-restricted, with HLA associations seemingly driven largely by CMV exposure. Linkage disequilibrium might explain the correlated functional status among segregating V segments, but an unknown experimental factor could not be ruled out. Assigning TCR associations to individual alleles was difficult when HLA alleles, especially DR and DQ, strongly co-occurred. The 87-base-pair reads could not distinguish some IMGT-functional V segments, including TRBV6-2 and TRBV6-3, so those segments were excluded. V-gene and J-gene trimming of TCR beta chains was associated with a missense DCLRE1C variant in a later genetic analysis, and the association was replicated in an independent cohort. HLA typing was unavailable for some donors at each locus, so association tests used only the typed subset. A cluster of highly shared sequence variants was judged likely to represent a technical artifact of the sequencing pipeline. In a later analysis, HLA-associated TCR beta chains were found to be more clonally expanded and to have lower generation probabilities than equally common non-associated chains. In an earlier analysis of 450 to 750 of the donors, most TCR beta V segments appeared in productive rearrangements about 87% or about 30% of the time, broadly matching IMGT annotations. A total of roughly 160 TCR beta chains were listed by the study as associated with cytomegalovirus. In a later analysis, 16,951 TCR beta sequences were associated with specific HLA alleles at a false discovery rate of 0.05. Because counts were too low, roughly 18 rarely observed V segments, including chromosome 9 orphons, were left out of the earlier analysis of several hundred of the donors. In a later genetic analysis, fewer N-insertions in productive TCRs were reported among donors in an Asian-associated ancestry cluster than the roughly 640-donor mean. The only immune exposure information available for the cohort was CMV serostatus. A few of the identified cytomegalovirus-associated TCR beta chains were confirmed in vitro to be specific for cytomegalovirus antigens. In both the original and validation cohorts, the classifier was reported to diagnose cytomegalovirus status with high specificity and sensitivity. Sequencing depth was assumed to be roughly uniform across donors in the presence/absence analyses, though that assumption may not hold. A further reported finding was that TCR beta sequences accurately predicted the HLA-A and HLA-B alleles for most subjects in the first cohort. The authors suggested that the approach could potentially be extended to other disease states and immunological phenotypes. A later analysis reported that several top co-occurrence clusters appeared linked to parvovirus B19, influenza, CMV and Epstein-Barr virus. In a later analysis, the rate of TCR association differed among HLA loci, with DRB1 alleles having the most associated TCRs and HLA-C alleles having the fewest. Most TCR sequences were observed very rarely across donors, whereas some public TCRs were present in many individuals.

The receptor was derived from a male donor in good health and CMV-seropositive. The chain is encoded by TRBV6-5 joined to TRBJ2-7; the central 9 bases match TRBD1. Sequenced input: PBMCs. The CDR3 protein is CASGDRGGLGEQYF. The sequenced DNA is TGTGCCAGCGGAGACAGGGGGGGTCTGGGGGAGCAGTACTTC.